What follows are 25 T cell receptor beta chains derived from one specimen sequenced in a study of blood T cell repertoires in COVID-19. Only in-frame clones appear in the TCRdb table, and some are missing; sequencing was by immunoSEQ multiplex PCR. The table has 250,000 to 300,000 clones, 89% seen once. The sample taken for sequencing was PBMCs or T cells enriched from blood (not recorded which). The receptors come from a woman aged 60-75 years who had recovered from COVID-19.

The count of this clone is one. The rearrangement links TRBV28 to TRBJ1-5; D is ambiguous. Per the germline V gene, CDR1 is MDHEN and CDR2 is SYDVKM. Trimming took 9 bases from V and 5 from J, leaving 11 bases between them. The CDR3 has 12 residues. CDR3 residues: CASGSPYQPQHF. CDR3 coding DNA: TGTGCCAGTGGTAGCCCCTATCAGCCCCAGCATTTT.

The chain links TRBV5-1 to TRBJ2-7, with 13 nucleotides matching TRBD2. V lost 2 bases to trimming and J lost 0 bases; unmatched junction nucleotides: 11. The CDR3 has 19 amino acids. Germline lookup yields CDR1 SGHRS and CDR2 YFSETQ. CDR3 amino acids: CASSLTGGTSGARSYEQYF. CDR3 coding DNA: TGCGCCAGCAGCTTAACAGGGGGGACTAGCGGGGCCCGCTCCTACGAGCAGTACTTC. Combining the CDR3 with reference TRBV5-1 and TRBJ2-7 gives the whole variable domain KAGVTQTPRYLIKTRGQQVTLSCSPISGHRSVSWYQQTPGQGLQFLFEYFSETQRNKGNFPGRFSGRQFSNSRSEMNVSTLELGDSALYLCASSLTGGTSGARSYEQYFGPGTRLTVT.

The chain employs TRBV28 and TRBJ1-2, with a weak D call TRBD1 (6 bases). V was trimmed by 3 bases and J by 1 base, leaving 12 bases between them. The germline gives CDR1 MDHEN, CDR2 SYDVKM. The CDR3 covers 15 residues. The CDR3 sequence is CASSFDRHLNYGYTF. In DNA form, the CDR3 reads TGTGCCAGCAGTTTCGACAGGCACCTTAACTATGGCTACACCTTC.

This chain uses TRBV19 with TRBJ1-1; a possible D gene is TRBD1 (6 bases). The CDR3 is 14 amino acids. Trimming removed 6 bases from V and 5 bases from J, with 16 bases in between. Germline CDR1 LNHDA, CDR2 SQIVND (reference sequence). The CDR3 sequence: CASSPNRVRTEAFF. The CDR3 nucleotides read TGTGCCAGTAGCCCGAACAGGGTCCGGACTGAAGCTTTCTTT.

The chain uses TRBV11-2 and TRBJ1-6, with TRBD1 identical over 7 bases. From germline, CDR1 is SGHAT and CDR2 FQNNGV. This CDR3 region has 18 residues. V trimming: 1 base; J trimming: 2 bases; junction bases outside the gene matches: 8. CDR3 sequence (DNA): TGTGCCAGCAGCTTAGTTCTCCCAGGGGGACCCTATAATTCACCCCTCCACTTT. This gives the protein CASSLVLPGGPYNSPLHF.

The gene calls are TRBV2 and TRBJ2-6; D not resolved. The CDR3 sequence is 14 residues long. CDR1 and CDR2 (germline): SNHLY, FYNNEI. Trimming removed 5 bases from V and 0 bases from J, with 5 bases in between. CDR3 in amino acids: CASSPNSGANVLTF. The CDR3 DNA sequence: TGTGCCAGCAGTCCTAACTCTGGGGCCAACGTCCTGACTTTC.

This clone was seen more than once but under ten times. The J gene is TRBJ2-1, the V gene TRBV7-2; TRBD2 matches 7 bases. V was pared by 1 base and J by 6 bases, with 6 bases of the junction left unmatched. From germline, CDR1 is SGHTA and CDR2 FQGNSA. The length of the CDR3 is 15 residues. The CDR3 DNA follows: TGTGCCAGCAGCTTAGTCGGCGGGAGAGGCAATGAGCAGTTCTTC. This sequence encodes CASSLVGGRGNEQFF.

This sequence joins TRBV30 and TRBJ1-3; D is unresolved. CDR1 GTSNPN and CDR2 SVGIG come from the germline V gene (reference sequence). The CDR3 extends over 14 amino acids. The V end was cut by 1 base, the J end by 0 bases, with 7 bases between. The CDR3 DNA reads as TGTGCCTGGAGTGGGGGAGGCTCTGGAAACACCATATATTTT. Its protein product is CAWSGGGSGNTIYF.

The gene calls are TRBV9 and TRBJ2-1; TRBD2 matches at 10 bases. The junction had 7 bases not matched to a gene; V was cut back by 3 bases and J by 7 bases. The CDR3 contains 15 residues. CDR1 is SGDLS, CDR2 YYNGEE, per germline. The CDR3 here is CASSAGAGGWNEQFF. CDR3 nucleotides: TGTGCCAGCAGCGCCGGAGCGGGGGGGTGGAATGAGCAGTTCTTC.

J is TRBJ2-1 and V is TRBV5-1; possible D gene TRBD2, 5 bases. The CDR3 covers 13 residues. Per germline, CDR1 SGHRS and CDR2 YFSETQ. Trimming took 6 bases from V and 7 from J, leaving 14 bases between them. In nucleotides, the CDR3 is TGCGCCAGCACAAAAGCGGTGGAAAATGAGCAGTTCTTC. It yields the protein CASTKAVENEQFF.

V and J are TRBV21-1 and TRBJ2-2; TRBD2 is the table's D call and was not checked against the DNA. TRBV21-1 is flagged as a pseudogene. CDR3 length: 16 amino acids. The CDR3 sequence: CASTETEIEETGELFF. The CDR3 DNA reads as TGTGCCAGCACCGAAACCGAAATCGAGGAGACCGGGGAGCTGTTTTTT.

This chain joins TRBV29-1 and TRBJ2-3; D remains unclear. The CDR3 runs 14 residues. Trimming took off 0 bases at V and 0 bases at J, with 7 bases between the two ends. Per the germline V gene, CDR1 is SQVTM and CDR2 is ANQGSEA. The CDR3 is CSVEDKASTDTQYF. The CDR3 DNA reads TGCAGCGTTGAAGATAAAGCTAGCACAGATACGCAGTATTTT.

This clone came up a few times. The CDR3 coding sequence is TGTGCCAGCAGTGAAGTCAGCGGGAATTACAATGAGCAGTTCTTC. Translating it yields CASSEVSGNYNEQFF. V gene TRBV6-1 combines with J gene TRBJ2-1; the match to TRBD2 covers 7 bases. The CDR3 runs 15 residues. Germline V gene lookup returns CDR1 MNHNS and CDR2 SASEGT. The V and J ends lost 1 base and 4 bases, in that order; junction bases with no gene match: 4.

The chain joins TRBV18 to TRBJ1-1, with D unresolved. Germline V gives CDR1 KGHSH, CDR2 LQKENI. V lost 3 bases and J lost 1, with 30 bases in between. This CDR3 contains 21 residues. The CDR3 region has the DNA TGTGCCAGCTCACCCCAAGTCCCTTATATCAGGAGGACGAGGAGGAACACTGAAGCTTTCTTT. Protein sequence: CASSPQVPYIRRTRRNTEAFF.

This sequence joins TRBV18 and TRBJ2-1; the D is unclear. Trimming stripped 2 bases from V and 5 bases from J, with 7 bases between. CDR1 and CDR2 (germline): KGHSH, LQKENI. The CDR3 is made up of 13 amino acids. The CDR3 nucleotides are TGTGCCAGCTCACCAGTACAAGACAATGAGCAGTTCTTC. Amino acids: CASSPVQDNEQFF.

The chain recombines TRBV24-1 with TRBJ1-1; 7 nucleotides match TRBD1. Trimming removed 4 bases from V and 1 base from J; junction bases left unmatched: 5. This CDR3 has 15 amino acids. Germline values: CDR1 KGHDR, CDR2 SFDVKD. CDR3 sequence: CATSEKGAGNTEAFF. Here the CDR3 DNA reads TGTGCCACCAGTGAGAAGGGGGCGGGGAACACTGAAGCTTTCTTT.

The CDR3, as DNA: TGCGCCAGCAGCAACTTCGCAACTAATGAAAAACTGTTTTTT. Translation gives CASSNFATNEKLFF. The chain joins TRBV5-1 to TRBJ1-4; D is ambiguous. CDR1 SGHRS and CDR2 YFSETQ come from the germline V gene. V lost 4 bases, J lost 0 bases, and 7 bases lay in between. The CDR3 has 14 amino acids.

The DNA for the CDR3 is TGTGCCAGCAGCCCATCATTCGCCCGGGGTTTTGCTGGCTACACCTTC. Protein sequence: CASSPSFARGFAGYTF. This chain joins TRBV5-6 and TRBJ1-2; D remains unclear. The CDR3 sequence is 16 residues long. Germline CDR1 SGHDT, CDR2 YYEEEE. V lost 4 bases and J lost 7, with 23 bases in between.

This clone was seen a few times. The chain joins TRBV28 to TRBJ2-7; D is perhaps TRBD2 (5 bases). The CDR3 has 16 amino acids. CDR1 is MDHEN, CDR2 SYDVKM, per germline. Trimming removed 6 bases at V and 4 bases at J, with 22 bases between. The CDR3 loop reads CASRTEEAPNLYEQYF. CDR3 DNA sequence: TGTGCCAGCAGGACGGAGGAGGCCCCCAATCTTTACGAGCAGTACTTC.

This chain uses TRBV28 with TRBJ2-5, with no clear D. This CDR3 comprises 13 residues. V lost 4 bases and J lost 5, with 11 bases in between. Germline V CDR1 and CDR2: MDHEN, SYDVKM. The CDR3 loop reads CASSYGQVETQYF. The CDR3, as DNA: TGTGCCAGCAGTTATGGGCAGGTGGAGACCCAGTACTTC. The whole variable domain, filled in from reference TRBV28 and TRBJ2-5, reads DVKVTQSSRYLVKRTGEKVFLECVQDMDHENMFWYRQDPGLGLRLIYFSYDVKMKEKGDIPEGYSVSREKKERFSLILESASTNQTSMYLCASSYGQVETQYFGPGTRLLVL.

This clone is a singleton in its sample. This chain joins TRBV9 and TRBJ2-2, with D perhaps matching TRBD1 (5 bases). The germline V and J ends were trimmed by 3 bases and 6 bases, with 9 bases remaining between them. This CDR3 is built from 13 residues. Germline CDR1 SGDLS, CDR2 YYNGEE. CDR3 residues: CASSGRQSGELFF. The CDR3 DNA is TGTGCCAGCAGCGGTAGACAGTCCGGGGAGCTGTTTTTT.

V usage is TRBV13 and J usage is TRBJ2-3, with 7 bases lining up with TRBD2. Germline assignment: CDR1 PRHDT and CDR2 FYEKMQ (reference sequence). Losses at the gene ends were 5 bases for V and 0 bases for J; bases not matched to a gene: 14. The CDR3 is 18 amino acids. The DNA of the CDR3 is TGTGCCAGCAGCGGTCCCGGACTAGGGAGTTCTAGCACAGATACGCAGTATTTT. This gives the protein CASSGPGLGSSSTDTQYF.

This sequence joins TRBV5-6 and TRBJ1-5; the D gene is possibly TRBD1 (6 bases). Germline V CDR1 and CDR2: SGHDT, YYEEEE. V was clipped by 1 base and J by 6 bases, with 11 bases between them. CDR3 length: 14 amino acids. In DNA form, the CDR3 reads TGTGCCAGCAGCTTGAGACAGGTGGGTCAGCCCCAGCATTTT. Its translation is CASSLRQVGQPQHF.

The chain employs TRBV5-1 and TRBJ2-2; possible D gene TRBD1, 5 bases. The CDR3 covers 14 residues. The germline V and J ends were trimmed by 5 bases and 4 bases, with 12 bases remaining between them. Germline V gene sequence: CDR1 SGHRS, CDR2 YFSETQ. The CDR3 loop reads CASRGQGITGELFF. CDR3 bases: TGCGCCAGCAGGGGGCAGGGTATCACCGGGGAGCTGTTTTTT.

The chain combines TRBV10-1 with TRBJ2-3, with 9 bases identical to TRBD2. The CDR3 is 15 residues long. The germline gives CDR1 WNHNN, CDR2 SYGVQD (reference sequence). The ends lost 6 bases at V and 2 bases at J; junction bases unmatched: 6. CDR3 amino acids: CASRASGTNTDTQYF. CDR3 bases: TGCGCCAGCAGGGCTAGCGGGACTAACACAGATACGCAGTATTTT.